This TCR beta chain was retrieved from a study of T-cell reconstitution after alpha-beta-depleted transplantation in children. This clonotype was seen a handful of times. Its antigen is currently unknown. A TCRbeta library incorporating unique molecular identifiers was prepared. A single record per CDR3 protein comes from TCRdb applying MiXCR to the PCR reads. The sample includes 500,000 to 600,000 distinct CDR3 sequences, 27% of them seen just once. Findings of the study overall: Newly produced T cells mostly provided counts and TCRbeta diversity after one year, as hyperexpanded clones declined. Where some patients showed high TCRbeta diversity at day 60, it came from recipient T cells and thymic progenitors that had survived. Alpha-beta T cells about two months after transplant reportedly derived from several hundred expanded graft clones.

CDR3 length: 18 residues. The germline V gene encodes CDR1 SGHAT and CDR2 FQNNGV. The V and J ends lost 2 bases and 2 bases, in that order; junction bases with no gene match: 6. The sequence came from a boy in the first two years of life with Wiskott-Aldrich syndrome, due to receive a stem cell transplant. The chain couples TRBV11-2 to TRBJ1-4; 12 bases fit TRBD1. The sequencing here drew on PBMCs, taken before TCRalphabeta/CD19-depleted stem cell transplant. The CDR3 here is CASSLRGQGAFTNEKLFF. The CDR3 coding sequence is TGTGCCAGCAGCTTAAGGGGACAGGGGGCTTTCACTAATGAAAAACTGTTTTTT.